This T cell receptor beta chain was identified during a study of T cell responses to AZD1222 COVID-19 vaccine. Sequenced by immunoSEQ multiplex PCR; TCRdb stores in-frame clones only, minus some. The profile shows about 90,000 clones, approximately 91% of them singletons. Whole-study findings and limits: White British ancestry dominated among donors, who included more females, and clonal diversity was possibly underestimated. Per reports, nearly half of all spike-specific TCRs target regions that are unmutated in variants.

Regarding this clone: The antigen remains unidentified.

Looked up from germline, CDR1 is ENHRY and CDR2 is SYGVKD. The CDR3 is 17 amino acids. Trimming took 0 bases from V and 7 from J; bases not matched to a gene: 12. This rearrangement joins TRBV10-3 to TRBJ2-1, with TRBD1 identical over 7 bases. Here the sequenced sample was peripheral blood, taken 28 days after the second AZD1222 dose. The clonotype comes from an adult who received the AZD1222 COVID-19 vaccine. The CDR3 sequence is CAISESKTGTASNEQFF. The CDR3 DNA sequence: TGTGCCATCAGTGAGTCGAAAACTGGGACAGCTTCTAATGAGCAGTTCTTC.